The next 27 T cell receptor beta chains were all read from a single sample in a study of shared T cell receptors in the human thymus (dated by TCRdb to the early 2020s). The library relied on the immunoSEQ multiplex PCR assay. TCRdb carries this immuneACCESS record with in-frame sequences only. Its versions omit some clonotypes, under half of them owing to an unresolved V gene in the studies checked, with the rest unexplained. The sample yields about 380,000 clones; just under 95% were counted once. Clones ranked in the top ten supply 0.02% of the sample. Sequenced: thymocytes. These TCRs come from a human donor.

This chain links TRBV27 with TRBJ2-7; D might be TRBD2 (6 bases). Germline values: CDR1 MNHEY, CDR2 SMNVEV (reference sequence). The ends were cut back, 3 bases at V and 4 bases at J, with 16 bases in the middle. The CDR3 runs to 15 residues. The DNA for the CDR3 is TGTGCCAGCAGTTTTTCCCGGGACTGTCCGTACGAGCAGTACTTC. It encodes CASSFSRDCPYEQYF.

This chain links TRBV19 with TRBJ2-7, with 7 bases identical to TRBD2. CDR3 length equals 17 residues. Germline V gene lookup returns CDR1 LNHDA and CDR2 SQIVND (reference sequence). The V gene end was trimmed by 1 base and the J gene end by 0 bases; junction bases not matched to a gene: 9. The DNA of the CDR3 is TGTGCCAGTAGTATAGCGGCCTGGGGAGGGAGCTCCTACGAGCAGTACTTC. Amino acids: CASSIAAWGGSSYEQYF. Variable domain in full (rest from reference TRBV19 and TRBJ2-7): DGGITQSPKYLFRKEGQNVTLSCEQNLNHDAMYWYRQDPGQGLRLIYYSQIVNDFQKGDIAEGYSVSREKKESFPLTVTSAQKNPTAFYLCASSIAAWGGSSYEQYFGPGTRLTVT.

This clone was seen once. The chain combines TRBV19 with TRBJ2-1; 11 nucleotides line up with TRBD2. Trimming at V came to 3 bases and at J to 5 bases, leaving 9 bases not matched to a gene. Germline values: CDR1 LNHDA, CDR2 SQIVND (reference sequence). The CDR3 sequence is 17 residues long. The CDR3 DNA is TGTGCCAGTAGTATCCCCGGGACTAGCGGTTATGACAATGAGCAGTTCTTC. This codes for CASSIPGTSGYDNEQFF. The full variable domain, its missing parts supplied by reference TRBV19 and TRBJ2-1, is DGGITQSPKYLFRKEGQNVTLSCEQNLNHDAMYWYRQDPGQGLRLIYYSQIVNDFQKGDIAEGYSVSREKKESFPLTVTSAQKNPTAFYLCASSIPGTSGYDNEQFFGPGTRLTVL.

The V gene is TRBV7-8, the J gene TRBJ2-3, with TRBD2 identical over 7 bases. Germline values: CDR1 SGHVS, CDR2 FQNEAQ. The CDR3 covers 17 residues. The J segment lost 1 base and the V segment lost 2 bases, leaving 9 bases of the junction unmatched. In nucleotides, the CDR3 is TGTGCCAGCAGCTTACCCGTTGCGGGAGAAGGCACAGATACGCAGTATTTT. Translating gives CASSLPVAGEGTDTQYF.

The V call is TRBV29-1, the J call TRBJ1-2; D is ambiguous. CDR1 is SQVTM, CDR2 ANQGSEA, per germline. This CDR3 contains 13 residues. Trimming left V 1 base short and J 6 bases short, with 12 bases between. CDR3 residues: CSVEGRETDGYTF. CDR3 DNA sequence: TGCAGCGTTGAAGGCCGAGAGACTGATGGCTACACCTTC.

As DNA, the CDR3 is TGTGCCAGCAGTTTATGGGACAGCAATCAGCCCCAGCATTTT. Its protein is CASSLWDSNQPQHF. The V call is TRBV28, the J call TRBJ1-5; D is unresolved. CDR3 size: 14 residues. Per germline, CDR1 MDHEN and CDR2 SYDVKM. V dropped 0 bases and J dropped 1 base, with 4 bases sitting between them.

V usage is TRBV21-1 and J usage is TRBJ2-7; the table's D call, TRBD2, was not checked against the DNA. TRBV21-1 is marked as a pseudogene. The CDR3 is made up of 15 amino acids. CDR3 in DNA: TGTGCCAGCAGCAAATGGGGGAGGTACCCCTACGAGCAGTACTTC. It specifies CASSKWGRYPYEQYF.

The chain links TRBV19 to TRBJ2-1, with TRBD1 matching over 8 bases. The V segment lost 3 bases and the J segment 2 bases; nucleotides outside the gene matches: 6. The CDR3 length is 16 residues. CDR1 LNHDA and CDR2 SQIVND come from the germline V gene (reference sequence). DNA for the CDR3: TGTGCCAGTAGTATCCATACGGGACAGGCCTACAATGAGCAGTTCTTC. The encoded protein is CASSIHTGQAYNEQFF. The complete variable domain, with remaining parts taken from reference TRBV19 and TRBJ2-1, reads DGGITQSPKYLFRKEGQNVTLSCEQNLNHDAMYWYRQDPGQGLRLIYYSQIVNDFQKGDIAEGYSVSREKKESFPLTVTSAQKNPTAFYLCASSIHTGQAYNEQFFGPGTRLTVL.

This chain links TRBV5-1 with TRBJ2-7; 10 positions match TRBD2. The length of the CDR3 is 18 residues. V lost 1 base, J lost 2 bases, and 12 bases stayed unmatched. The germline gives CDR1 SGHRS, CDR2 YFSETQ. The CDR3, as DNA: TGCGCCAGCAGCTTGAGAGCGGGAGGGCCTTCTACCCCCTACGAGCAGTACTTC. Translation gives CASSLRAGGPSTPYEQYF.

This chain links TRBV21-1 with TRBJ2-3. TRBV21-1 represents a pseudogene. The CDR3 runs to 17 residues. The CDR3 sequence is CASPYIPLSRTTDTQYF. CDR3 DNA sequence: TGTGCCAGCCCCTATATCCCCCTCTCGAGGACCACAGATACGCAGTATTTT.

The chain carries TRBV7-2 and TRBJ1-1; D gene uncertain. V lost 1 base and J 1 base, leaving 10 bases between the germline ends. Germline V lookup: CDR1 SGHTA, CDR2 FQGNSA. CDR3 length equals 15 residues. The CDR3 DNA reads as TGTGCCAGCAGCTTAGAAGAGACTCAGAACACTGAAGCTTTCTTT. It translates to CASSLEETQNTEAFF.

This rearrangement joins TRBV7-2 to TRBJ2-5; tentatively, D is TRBD2 (5 bases). V dropped 5 bases and J dropped 1 base, with 8 bases sitting between them. The CDR3 is made up of 13 amino acids. The germline V gene encodes CDR1 SGHTA and CDR2 FQGNSA. For the CDR3, the DNA is TGTGCCAGCAGCAAAGAGGGCCAAGAGACCCAGTACTTC. Residues: CASSKEGQETQYF.

The chain is built from TRBV29-1 and TRBJ1-1; no firm D call. This CDR3 contains 12 residues. Trimming pared 3 bases from V and 6 bases from J, leaving 11 bases between. Germline V gene data show CDR1 as SQVTM and CDR2 as ANQGSEA. CDR3 sequence reads: CSVDRQRPEAFF. DNA of the CDR3: TGCAGCGTTGATAGGCAAAGACCTGAAGCTTTCTTT. Supplemented by reference TRBV29-1 and TRBJ1-1, the full variable domain reads SAVISQKPSRDICQRGTSLTIQCQVDSQVTMMFWYRQQPGQSLTLIATANQGSEATYESGFVIDKFPISRPNLTFSTLTVSNMSPEDSSIYLCSVDRQRPEAFFGQGTRLTVV.

This sequence joins TRBV19 and TRBJ1-4, with TRBD1 matching 8 bases. V trimming: 1 base; J trimming: 4 bases; junction bases outside the gene matches: 8. The V gene's germline CDR1 is LNHDA and CDR2 SQIVND (reference sequence). The CDR3 is made up of 17 amino acids. CDR3 sequence (DNA): TGTGCCAGTAGTATAGTGGCGGGACAGGATGGTAATGAAAAACTGTTTTTT. It translates to CASSIVAGQDGNEKLFF.

The genes are TRBV5-4 and TRBJ2-5; 8 bases map to TRBD1. The CDR3 sequence is 13 residues long. The J segment lost 6 bases and the V segment lost 4 bases, leaving 5 bases of the junction unmatched. From germline, CDR1 is SGHNT and CDR2 YYREEE (reference sequence). The DNA for the CDR3 is TGTGCCAGCAGCCCAGGGGGCCTGAAGACCCAGTACTTC. Residues: CASSPGGLKTQYF.

V usage is TRBV4-2 and J usage is TRBJ2-3; D unresolved. Between the trimmed V and J ends, which lost 4 bases and 4 bases, there was a span of 9 bases. The CDR3 has 13 residues. Germline CDR1 and CDR2: LGHNA and YNFKEQ. The CDR3 spells CASSPQASDTQYF. DNA for the CDR3: TGTGCCAGCAGCCCACAAGCATCAGATACGCAGTATTTT.

This clone was observed a single time. V and J are TRBV19 and TRBJ1-5, with D maybe TRBD1 (5 bases). Trimming removed 5 bases from V and 6 bases from J, with 11 bases in between. This CDR3 has 13 amino acids. The germline V gene has CDR1 LNHDA and CDR2 SQIVND (reference sequence). As DNA, the CDR3 is TGTGCCAGTAGTGGGCGTGGGGGTCAGCCCCAGCATTTT. It is translated as CASSGRGGQPQHF.

The chain employs TRBV7-2 and TRBJ2-5; 12 bases match TRBD1. CDR3 size: 15 residues. Germline V gene data show CDR1 as SGHTA and CDR2 as FQGNSA. V was clipped by 5 bases and J by 5 bases; unmatched bases: 6. For the CDR3, the DNA is TGTGCCAGCAGCCGGGGGACAGGGGGCAAGGAGACCCAGTACTTC. It yields the protein CASSRGTGGKETQYF.

V is TRBV7-2 and J is TRBJ1-3, with D possibly being TRBD1 (5 bases). V gave up 3 bases and J gave up 7 bases, with 10 bases separating them. Germline values: CDR1 SGHTA, CDR2 FQGNSA. This CDR3 is built from 13 residues. This CDR3 is CASSFVPGNTIYF. The CDR3 region has the DNA TGTGCCAGCAGCTTTGTTCCAGGGAACACCATATATTTT.

CDR3 in amino acids: CASSLTPNLAGGTYEQYF. CDR3 sequence (DNA): TGTGCCAGCAGCTTAACCCCAAATTTAGCGGGAGGCACCTACGAGCAGTACTTC. The chain combines TRBV7-9 with TRBJ2-7, with 10 bases matching TRBD2. The CDR3 totals 18 residues. Looked up from germline, CDR1 is SEHNR and CDR2 is FQNEAQ (reference sequence). The V gene end was trimmed by 2 bases and the J gene end by 2 bases; junction bases not matched to a gene: 12.

This chain uses TRBV7-6 with TRBJ1-2, with D unresolved. This CDR3 is built from 11 residues. Germline V gene sequence: CDR1 SGHVS, CDR2 FNYEAQ. Trimming shortened V by 3 bases and J by 6 bases, and 5 bases separated the two germline ends. The DNA of the CDR3 is TGTGCCAGCAGCTTCTGGGATGGCTACACCTTC. Translating gives CASSFWDGYTF.

DNA for the CDR3: TGTGCCAGCAGTTTTAACAGGGGAAAGCACGAGCAGTACTTC. Residues: CASSFNRGKHEQYF. The chain employs TRBV28 and TRBJ2-7; TRBD1 matches at 7 bases. J was trimmed by 5 bases and V by 3 bases; bases with no gene match: 7. CDR3 length equals 14 residues. Germline V gene data show CDR1 as MDHEN and CDR2 as SYDVKM.

This chain's CDR3 is CASSPPGDVRVYEQYF. CDR3 DNA: TGTGCCAGCTCACCACCGGGTGACGTCAGGGTCTACGAGCAGTACTTC. V gene TRBV18 combines with J gene TRBJ2-7; D is perhaps TRBD1 (5 bases). Germline CDR1 is KGHSH and CDR2 is LQKENI. V was pared by 0 bases and J by 3 bases, with 15 bases between. The CDR3 consists of 16 residues.

This clone occurred once. This chain uses TRBV27 with TRBJ2-5; a possible D gene is TRBD1 (6 bases). The closer fit of TRBJ2-7 to the DNA end suggests the J call may be wrong. The germline gives CDR1 MNHEY, CDR2 SMNVEV (reference sequence). This CDR3 region has 16 residues. CDR3 bases: TGTGCCAGCAGTTTATCTTACAGGGTAACCACCTACGAGCAGTACTTC. Amino acid sequence: CASSLSYRVTTYEQYF.

The gene calls are TRBV30 and TRBJ1-5; a weak D match, TRBD1 (5 bases). This CDR3 spans 14 amino acids. CDR1 is GTSNPN, CDR2 SVGIG, per germline (reference sequence). Trimming took 0 bases from V and 7 from J, leaving 13 bases between them. The CDR3 is CAWSVGGRAQPQHF. CDR3 DNA: TGTGCCTGGAGTGTAGGAGGCAGGGCGCAGCCCCAGCATTTT. Looking up the rest from reference TRBV30 and TRBJ1-5 gives the full variable domain: SQTIHQWPATLVQPVGSPLSLECTVEGTSNPNLYWYRQAAGRGLQLLFYSVGIGQISSEVPQNLSASRPQDRQFILSSKKLLLSDSGFYLCAWSVGGRAQPQHFGDGTRLSIL.

The genes are TRBV28 and TRBJ2-5; possible D gene TRBD1, 5 bases. V was shortened by 2 bases and J by 3 bases, with 10 bases between the two germline ends. Per germline, CDR1 MDHEN and CDR2 SYDVKM. CDR3 size: 14 residues. The CDR3 sequence: CASSLRGVKETQYF. The CDR3, as DNA: TGTGCCAGCAGTTTAAGGGGCGTGAAAGAGACCCAGTACTTC.

The rearrangement joins TRBV4-1 to TRBJ1-1; D is undetermined. In germline, CDR1 is MGHRA, CDR2 YSYEKL. The CDR3 length is 15 residues. V lost 0 bases, J lost 6 bases, and 14 bases lay in between. The DNA for the CDR3 is TGCGCCAGCAGCCAAGATCGAGATAGGGTCCCTGAAGCTTTCTTT. It specifies CASSQDRDRVPEAFF.